The next 16 T cell receptor beta chains were all read from a single sample in a study of CD8 T cell repertoires and HIV-1 epitope variants. The method was immunoSEQ multiplex PCR; TCRdb's version includes in-frame clones alone and lacks a portion of them. Counted here are thousands of clones, about 70% occurring once; the ten biggest clones make up 40% to 55%. These receptors lack a known antigen. Material: cultured CD8+ T cells derived from PBMCs. Source of these receptors: a male donor with HIV.

The chain joins TRBV10-3 to TRBJ2-3; D is undetermined. Looked up from germline, CDR1 is ENHRY and CDR2 is SYGVKD. This CDR3 region has 14 residues. Trimming took 10 bases from V and 6 from J, leaving 20 bases between them. Here the CDR3 DNA reads TGTGCCACAACTTTAGGGCCCAACAAGGATACGCAGTATTTT. Amino acids: CATTLGPNKDTQYF.

Here the CDR3 reads CASSSGTDTQYF. CDR3 bases: TGTGCCAGCAGCTCCGGGACAGATACGCAGTATTTT. The chain is built from TRBV7-9 and TRBJ2-3, with unresolved D. The CDR3 length is 12 residues. CDR1 is SEHNR and CDR2 is FQNEAQ in the germline V gene (reference sequence). V was trimmed by 4 bases and J by 3 bases, leaving 5 bases between them.

This clone was found once. V is TRBV5-4 and J is TRBJ2-1, with a possible D match to TRBD2 (6 bases). Germline V gives CDR1 SGHNT, CDR2 YYREEE (reference sequence). V gave up 5 bases and J gave up 8 bases, with 17 bases separating them. CDR3 size: 14 residues. CDR3 amino acids: CASRVFGRSDEQFF. CDR3 sequence (DNA): TGTGCCAGCAGGGTCTTCGGGAGAAGCGATGAGCAGTTCTTC.

The chain is built from TRBV5-6 and TRBJ1-4; D remains ambiguous. The CDR3 has 13 amino acids. CDR1 is SGHDT, CDR2 YYEEEE, per germline. V dropped 4 bases and J dropped 7 bases, with 11 bases sitting between them. CDR3: CASSAPWVEKLFF. The CDR3 bases are TGTGCCAGCAGCGCCCCTTGGGTTGAAAAACTGTTTTTT.

The chain employs TRBV10-3 and TRBJ2-7, with D hard to call. Germline assignment: CDR1 ENHRY and CDR2 SYGVKD. CDR3 length: 14 residues. V lost 3 bases and J lost 4, with 13 bases in between. The CDR3 nucleotides read TGTGCCATCAGTGACGAACGCCGGAGTTACGAGCAGTACTTC. It translates to CAISDERRSYEQYF.

The count of this clone is one. The gene calls are TRBV25-1 and TRBJ2-7; 7 nucleotides match TRBD1. Germline V lookup: CDR1 MGHDK, CDR2 SYGVNS. The CDR3 is 17 amino acids. V was pared by 5 bases and J by 2 bases, with 15 bases of the junction left unmatched. CDR3 loop: CASSPTVGLGQPYEQYF. CDR3 coding DNA: TGTGCCAGCAGTCCGACCGTAGGATTGGGACAGCCCTACGAGCAGTACTTC.

The chain couples TRBV6-5 to TRBJ2-5; D perhaps matches TRBD2 (5 bases). This CDR3 has 15 amino acids. Germline assignment: CDR1 MNHEY and CDR2 SVGAGI. V was pared by 1 base and J by 4 bases, with 13 bases between. The CDR3 sequence is CASSYYGESGETQYF. In DNA form, the CDR3 reads TGTGCCAGCAGTTACTATGGGGAGTCGGGAGAGACCCAGTACTTC.

The DNA for the CDR3 is TGCGCCAGCAGCCCGAGCAACACCGGGGAGCTGTTTTTT. The encoded protein is CASSPSNTGELFF. The V gene is TRBV4-1, the J gene TRBJ2-2; D is unresolved. V lost 4 bases, J lost 2 bases, and 5 bases lay in between. Germline V gene lookup returns CDR1 MGHRA and CDR2 YSYEKL. The CDR3 sequence is 13 residues long.

The chain joins TRBV15 to TRBJ2-1; the D is unclear. The V end was cut by 0 bases, the J end by 8 bases, with 8 bases between. The CDR3 is 13 amino acids. CDR1 is LNHNV, CDR2 YYDKDF, per germline (reference sequence). The CDR3 nucleotides are TGTGCCACCAGCAGAGATTCACGTCATGAGCAGTTCTTC. Translation gives CATSRDSRHEQFF.

The V gene is TRBV28, the J gene TRBJ2-7; TRBD1 might be the D (5 bases). The CDR3 contains 19 residues. The V gene's germline CDR1 is MDHEN and CDR2 SYDVKM. Trimming took 3 bases from V and 5 from J, leaving 29 bases between them. Here the CDR3 DNA reads TGTGCCAGCAGTTTCCCCACCCCAGGCGGAAGGGGTCCCATGCACGAGCAGTACTTC. Translated, it gives CASSFPTPGGRGPMHEQYF.

V gene TRBV4-2 combines with J gene TRBJ1-5, with D perhaps matching TRBD1 (5 bases). This CDR3 contains 15 residues. Trimming took off 0 bases at V and 3 bases at J, with 9 bases between the two ends. Germline V lookup: CDR1 LGHNA, CDR2 YNFKEQ. CDR3 in amino acids: CASSQEGETNQPQHF. As DNA, the CDR3 is TGTGCCAGCAGCCAAGAAGGGGAAACCAATCAGCCCCAGCATTTT.

The chain recombines TRBV4-3 with TRBJ2-5; 8 bases agree with TRBD2. V lost 0 bases and J lost 1; bases outside the gene matches: 7. The CDR3 sequence is 17 residues long. CDR1 LGHNA and CDR2 YSLEER come from the germline V gene. CDR3 loop: CASSQDPPGGIQETQYF. The CDR3 region has the DNA TGCGCCAGCAGCCAAGATCCCCCGGGGGGGATCCAAGAGACCCAGTACTTC.

The V and J genes are TRBV10-1 and TRBJ2-1, with D maybe TRBD2 (6 bases). The germline gives CDR1 WNHNN, CDR2 SYGVQD (reference sequence). V shed 0 bases and J shed 8 bases, with 17 bases lying between them. The CDR3 has 16 amino acids. CDR3 protein: CASSESWGRPGDEQFF. The CDR3 DNA reads TGCGCCAGCAGTGAGTCGTGGGGGAGGCCGGGGGATGAGCAGTTCTTC.

This clone was counted a few times. The rearrangement uses TRBV28 and TRBJ1-5; 8 bases line up with TRBD1. From germline, CDR1 is MDHEN and CDR2 SYDVKM. The J segment lost 6 bases and the V segment lost 3 bases, leaving 4 bases of the junction unmatched. The CDR3 has 14 amino acids. The CDR3 sequence is CASSFTGGSQPQHF. For the CDR3, the DNA is TGTGCCAGCAGTTTTACAGGGGGAAGTCAGCCCCAGCATTTT.

The chain links TRBV28 to TRBJ2-1; the D gene is possibly TRBD1 (5 bases). CDR3 length equals 15 residues. CDR1 and CDR2 from the germline V gene are MDHEN and SYDVKM. V shed 6 bases and J shed 8 bases, with 20 bases lying between them. CDR3 loop: CASSIFATGKDEQFF. As DNA, the CDR3 is TGTGCCAGCAGCATTTTCGCAACAGGAAAGGATGAGCAGTTCTTC.

The J gene is TRBJ1-1, the V gene TRBV10-1; unclear D gene. This CDR3 contains 12 residues. Trimming took 1 base from V and 11 from J, leaving 11 bases between them. Germline V gene sequence: CDR1 WNHNN, CDR2 SYGVQD (reference sequence). CDR3 loop: CASSEYAGQAFF. CDR3 sequence (DNA): TGCGCCAGCAGTGAGTACGCGGGTCAGGCTTTCTTT.